This TCR beta chain stems from a study of blood T cell repertoires in COVID-19. At the level of the study: Acute and convalescent COVID-19 specimens originated in the United States, Italy and Spain.

Germline CDR1 and CDR2: SGHVS and FNYEAQ. The CDR3 contains 15 residues. With V trimmed by 5 bases and J by 7 bases, 11 bases remained unmatched. Study processing details: Using reference gene primer amplification, nucleated cell counts were estimated. TCRdb's table, derived via immunoSEQ multiplex PCR, lists solely in-frame clones and lacks some. V and J calls and clone size are as listed in that table; D and trimming were resolved from the DNA. The profile shows about 40,000 clones, approximately 77% of them singletons. This clonotype was obtained from a woman in her 70s with acute or convalescent COVID-19. What was sequenced was peripheral blood. V and J are TRBV7-6 and TRBJ2-7; 10 bases match TRBD2. CDR3 sequence: CASSQSPSGSSEQYF. For the CDR3, the DNA is TGTGCCAGCAGCCAATCCCCTAGCGGGAGCAGTGAGCAGTACTTC.